This TCR beta chain was obtained from a study of OX40 agonist ivuxolimab in advanced cancers. Data came from immunoSEQ multiplex PCR; TCRdb stores just in-frame clones and leaves some out. The table shows under 40,000 clones, with about four fifths occurring only once. This CDR3 has 14 residues. Trimming pared 4 bases from V and 5 bases from J, leaving 14 bases between. Germline loops: CDR1 SGHTA, CDR2 FQGTGA. J is TRBJ1-1 and V is TRBV7-3; D gene unclear. The material was CD4+ or CD8+ T cells sorted from blood, obtained in a trial of the OX40 agonist ivuxolimab. This TCR derives from an adult with an advanced solid tumor such as melanoma, head and neck, liver or kidney cancer. The chain's CDR3 is CASSSDGAGTEAFF. CDR3 nucleotides: TGTGCCAGCAGCTCTGACGGAGCGGGGACTGAAGCTTTCTTT.